The rows below give T cell receptor beta chains drawn from one sample of a study of cytomegalovirus exposure and HLA in healthy donors. Measured with immunoSEQ multiplex PCR; TCRdb has only the in-frame clones, and not every one. Of about 55,000 clones listed, 65% to 80% are singletons. Sequencing used PBMCs. Every receptor here comes from a man aged 40-50 years in good health and CMV-seropositive. Each CDR3 is given with its conserved first and last residue. D genes are given only for firm matches.

CDR3 protein: CASSLTRGQGPQHF
J gene: TRBJ1-5
V gene: TRBV27
D gene: -

CDR3 protein: CASSQLQGEVEKLFF
J gene: TRBJ1-4
V gene: TRBV14
D gene: TRBD1

CDR3 protein: CASSSGGGGPNKQFF
J gene: TRBJ2-1
V gene: TRBV5-4
D gene: -

CDR3 protein: CASSPASYSNQPQHF
J gene: TRBJ1-5
V gene: TRBV18
D gene: -

CDR3 protein: CASSGGQANYGYTF
J gene: TRBJ1-2
V gene: TRBV2
D gene: -

CDR3 protein: CASSFRTGGHGAEETQYF
J gene: TRBJ2-5
V gene: TRBV5-1
D gene: TRBD1

CDR3 protein: CASKRLASTDTQYF
J gene: TRBJ2-3
V gene: TRBV19
D gene: -

CDR3 protein: CASSQDTLQLDRGPTEAFF
J gene: TRBJ1-1
V gene: TRBV4-2
D gene: TRBD1

CDR3 protein: CASSITTGQRDEKLFF
J gene: TRBJ1-4
V gene: TRBV5-4
D gene: -

CDR3 protein: CASSQGPDGYGYTF
J gene: TRBJ1-2
V gene: TRBV4-1
D gene: -

CDR3 protein: CASSQSTGHYGYTF
J gene: TRBJ1-2
V gene: TRBV6-5
D gene: -

CDR3 protein: CASSLAVIADTQYF
J gene: TRBJ2-3
V gene: TRBV7-2
D gene: -

CDR3 protein: CSVESGMNTGELFF
J gene: TRBJ2-2
V gene: TRBV29-1
D gene: TRBD2